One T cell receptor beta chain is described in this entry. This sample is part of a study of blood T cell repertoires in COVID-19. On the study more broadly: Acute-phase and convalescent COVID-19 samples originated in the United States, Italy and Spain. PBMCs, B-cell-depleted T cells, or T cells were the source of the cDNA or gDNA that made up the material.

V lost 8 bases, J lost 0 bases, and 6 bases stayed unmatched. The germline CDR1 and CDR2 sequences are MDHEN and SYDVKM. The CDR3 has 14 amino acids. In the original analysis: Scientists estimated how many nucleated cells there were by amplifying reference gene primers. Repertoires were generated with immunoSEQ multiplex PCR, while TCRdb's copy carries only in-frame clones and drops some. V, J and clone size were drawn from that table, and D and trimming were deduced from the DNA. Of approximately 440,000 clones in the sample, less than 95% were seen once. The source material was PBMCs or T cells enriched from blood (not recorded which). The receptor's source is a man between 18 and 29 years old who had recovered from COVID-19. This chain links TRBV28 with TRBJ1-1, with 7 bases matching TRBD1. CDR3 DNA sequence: TGTGCCAGCTGGTCAGGGGGAATGAACACTGAAGCTTTCTTT. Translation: CASWSGGMNTEAFF.